This is a list of T cell receptor beta chains from one sample in a study of blood T cell repertoires in COVID-19. TCRdb keeps only in-frame clones here, not all; method: immunoSEQ multiplex PCR. Altogether 100,000 to 120,000 clones are present, 70% to 90% being singletons, with the ten largest covering more than 3%. The sequencing input was peripheral blood. The receptors shown here come from a man in his forties with acute or convalescent COVID-19. CDR3s include the opening cysteine and the closing phenylalanine or tryptophan. D genes are given only for firm matches. Where a row states a size, it is once, few, many or the class of an expanded clone; other rows omit it.

TGTGCCAGCAGCTTAGTGGGACAGGACAATGAGCAGTTCTTC,CASSLVGQDNEQFF,TRBJ2-1,14,TRBV7-3,.,TRBD1
TGTGCCAGCAGCTCATTCGGGGGGAACACTGAAGCTTTCTTT,CASSSFGGNTEAFF,TRBJ1-1,14,TRBV5-6,.,.
TGTGCCAGCAGCTTCACAGACAGGTCGAATGGCTACACCTTC,CASSFTDRSNGYTF,TRBJ1-2,14,TRBV7-9,.,.
TGTGCCAGCAGTCAGTCGGGACTCTCCTACGAGCAGTACTTC,CASSQSGLSYEQYF,TRBJ2-7,14,TRBV2,few,.
TGTGCCAGCAGACCACGGTACCTTCGGGACATTCAGTACTTC,CASRPRYLRDIQYF,TRBJ2-4,14,TRBV6-5,.,.
TGTGCCAGCAGTCAGACAGGGGGAAATGAGCAGTTCTTC,CASSQTGGNEQFF,TRBJ2-1,13,TRBV12-3/TRBV12-4,.,TRBD1
TGTGCCAGCAGTTTACGGCTAGGTGGAGAGACCCAGTACTTC,CASSLRLGGETQYF,TRBJ2-5,14,TRBV27,once,.
TGTGCCAGCAGCCAAGGGGGCGGTTCACCCCTCCACTTT,CASSQGGGSPLHF,TRBJ1-6,13,TRBV3-1/TRBV3-2,.,.
TGTGCCAGCAGCTTGACCGGGACAGGGTTCCACGAGCAGTACTTC,CASSLTGTGFHEQYF,TRBJ2-7,15,TRBV7-2,.,TRBD1
TGTGCCATCAGTGATCTAACCGGGAAGGACCGTAACACAGATACGCAGTATTTT,CAISDLTGKDRNTDTQYF,TRBJ2-3,18,TRBV10-3,.,.
TGTGCCACCAGTGATTCCGGGACAGGGGCTGGGCAGCCCCAGCATTTT,CATSDSGTGAGQPQHF,TRBJ1-5,16,TRBV24-1,.,TRBD1
TGTGCCAGCAGCACCGGACAGGGGGCTGGAGATACGCAGTATTTT,CASSTGQGAGDTQYF,TRBJ2-3,15,TRBV7-9,.,TRBD1
TGTGCCAGCAGCTTACAGACAGGTGTGGGAGATACGCAGTATTTT,CASSLQTGVGDTQYF,TRBJ2-3,15,TRBV7-3,.,.
TGTGCCAGCAGTTCCCCGGGACGGGGGGTGCGCGAGCAGTACTTC,CASSSPGRGVREQYF,TRBJ2-7,15,TRBV27,.,TRBD2
TGTGCCACCAGCAGAAACCGGGACAGGGAAGCTTTCTTT,CATSRNRDREAFF,TRBJ1-1,13,TRBV15,.,TRBD1
TGTGCCACCAGTGATTGGACAGGGAACACTGAAGCTTTCTTT,CATSDWTGNTEAFF,TRBJ1-1,14,TRBV24-1,.,TRBD1
TGTGCCAGCAGCCAGGGGCCCAACACCATATATTTT,CASSQGPNTIYF,TRBJ1-3,12,TRBV3-1/TRBV3-2,.,.
TGTGCCAGCAGCAAGGGACAGGGGAATGAGCAGTTCTTC,CASSKGQGNEQFF,TRBJ2-1,13,TRBV5-4,.,TRBD1
TGTGCCAGTAGTATATTATATGGTTCGAGCTACGAGCAGTACTTC,CASSILYGSSYEQYF,TRBJ2-7,15,TRBV19,.,.
TGTGCCAGCAGCCACCGCCGGGACAGGCGAAACACTGAAGCTTTCTTT,CASSHRRDRRNTEAFF,TRBJ1-1,16,TRBV7-8,.,TRBD1
TGTGCCAGCAGCGTGGGGACTTCGAACACCGGGGAGCTGTTTTTT,CASSVGTSNTGELFF,TRBJ2-2,15,TRBV9,.,.
TGTGCCACCAGTGATCCGGGACTTCGCACAGATACGCAGTATTTT,CATSDPGLRTDTQYF,TRBJ2-3,15,TRBV24-1,.,.
TGTGCCAGCAGTGAGGATAGCGGGGTCACAGATACGCAGTATTTT,CASSEDSGVTDTQYF,TRBJ2-3,15,TRBV25-1,.,TRBD2
TGTGCCAGCAGCTGGGACAGGGGCCTCTCCTACGAGCAGTACTTC,CASSWDRGLSYEQYF,TRBJ2-7,15,TRBV11-2,.,TRBD1
TGTGCCAGCAGTTACTCGACTGGCTACAATGAGCAGTTCTTC,CASSYSTGYNEQFF,TRBJ2-1,14,TRBV6-2/TRBV6-3,.,.
TGTGCCACCGGGACAGGGGGGGTCGATGAGCAGTTCTTC,CATGTGGVDEQFF,TRBJ2-1,13,TRBV15,.,TRBD1
TGTGCCAGCAGCCAAGTAGTAAGCGGGGGGGCCCCCGGGGAGCTGTTTTTT,CASSQVVSGGAPGELFF,TRBJ2-2,17,TRBV3-1/TRBV3-2,.,TRBD2
TGTGCCAGCAGCCGGCGGGGAGGGGACACTGAAGCTTTCTTT,CASSRRGGDTEAFF,TRBJ1-1,14,TRBV7-2,.,.
TGTGCCACCCAGGGGAGGGTTGACAATGAGCAGTTCTTC,CATQGRVDNEQFF,TRBJ2-1,13,TRBV5-4,.,.
TGTGCCAGCAGAATTACAGGGAATAGCAATCAGCCCCAGCATTTT,CASRITGNSNQPQHF,TRBJ1-5,15,TRBV6-5,.,.
TGTGCCACCAACAGGGCTGGGAACTATGGCTACACCTTC,CATNRAGNYGYTF,TRBJ1-2,13,TRBV24-1,few,.
TGTGCCAGCAGTAGGACAGCCCTCGGTGAGCAGTTCTTC,CASSRTALGEQFF,TRBJ2-1,13,TRBV6-4,.,.
TGTGCCAGCAGCCTGGCGGGGAATCGAAGGGATACGCAGTATTTT,CASSLAGNRRDTQYF,TRBJ2-3,15,TRBV16,.,.
TGTGCCAGCAGCCGAGGGCGGTCGAACACCGGGGAGCTGTTTTTT,CASSRGRSNTGELFF,TRBJ2-2,15,TRBV11-2,.,.
TGTGCCACCAGTGATTCCAAGGGGGTTCGGGCTGAGGAGCTGTTTTTT,CATSDSKGVRAEELFF,TRBJ2-2,16,TRBV24-1,once,.
TGTGCCAGCAGCAAGACAGGGGTGGATTACGAGCAGTACTTC,CASSKTGVDYEQYF,TRBJ2-7,14,TRBV5-4,.,TRBD1
TGTGCCACCAGTGATTTTGGGGCGGGGGAAAACCAAGAGACCCAGTACTTC,CATSDFGAGENQETQYF,TRBJ2-5,17,TRBV24-1,.,TRBD2
TGTGCCAGCAGCGGGAGACAGGGGTTGGACACTGAAGCTTTCTTT,CASSGRQGLDTEAFF,TRBJ1-1,15,TRBV5-6,few,TRBD1
TGTGCCAGCAGCTTCGGGCGGGGGGGTTACACAGATACGCAGTATTTT,CASSFGRGGYTDTQYF,TRBJ2-3,16,TRBV5-4,.,TRBD2
TGCGCCAGCACTGACAGCTCTGGAAACACCATATATTTT,CASTDSSGNTIYF,TRBJ1-3,13,TRBV5-1,.,.